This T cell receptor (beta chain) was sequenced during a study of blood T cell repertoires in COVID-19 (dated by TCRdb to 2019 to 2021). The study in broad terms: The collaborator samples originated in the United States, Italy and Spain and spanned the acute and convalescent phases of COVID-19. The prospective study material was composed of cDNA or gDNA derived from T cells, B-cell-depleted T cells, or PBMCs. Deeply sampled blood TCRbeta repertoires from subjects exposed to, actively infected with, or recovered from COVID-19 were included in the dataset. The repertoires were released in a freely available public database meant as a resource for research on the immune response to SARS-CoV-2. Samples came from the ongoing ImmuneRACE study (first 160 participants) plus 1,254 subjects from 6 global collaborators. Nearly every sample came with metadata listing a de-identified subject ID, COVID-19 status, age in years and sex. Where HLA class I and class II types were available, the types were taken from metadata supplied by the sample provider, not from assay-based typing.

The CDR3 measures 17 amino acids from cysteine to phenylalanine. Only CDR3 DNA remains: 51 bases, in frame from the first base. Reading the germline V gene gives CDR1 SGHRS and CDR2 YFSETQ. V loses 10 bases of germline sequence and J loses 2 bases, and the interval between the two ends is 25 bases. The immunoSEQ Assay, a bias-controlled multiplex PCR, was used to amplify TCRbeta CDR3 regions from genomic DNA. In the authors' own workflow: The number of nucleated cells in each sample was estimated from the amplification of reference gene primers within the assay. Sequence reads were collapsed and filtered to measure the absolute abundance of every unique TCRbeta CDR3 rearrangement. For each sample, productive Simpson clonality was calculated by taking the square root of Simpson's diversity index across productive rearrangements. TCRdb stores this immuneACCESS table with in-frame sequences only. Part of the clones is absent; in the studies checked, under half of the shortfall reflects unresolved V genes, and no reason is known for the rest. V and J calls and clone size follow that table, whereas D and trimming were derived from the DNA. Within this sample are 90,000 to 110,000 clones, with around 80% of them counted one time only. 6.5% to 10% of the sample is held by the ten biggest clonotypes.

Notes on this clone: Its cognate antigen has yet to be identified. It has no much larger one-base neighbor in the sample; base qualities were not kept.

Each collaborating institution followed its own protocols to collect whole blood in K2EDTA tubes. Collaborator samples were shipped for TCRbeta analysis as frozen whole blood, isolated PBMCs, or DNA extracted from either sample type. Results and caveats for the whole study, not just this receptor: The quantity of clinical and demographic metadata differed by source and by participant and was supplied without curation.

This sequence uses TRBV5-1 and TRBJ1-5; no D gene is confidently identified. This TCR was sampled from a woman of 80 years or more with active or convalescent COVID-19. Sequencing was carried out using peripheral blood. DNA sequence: TGCGCCGGGCGTCGGGCTTCGGGGTGTGTTGGCAATCAGCCCCAGCATTTT. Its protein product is CAGRRASGCVGNQPQHF.